These 26 T cell receptor beta chains were all obtained from the same sample, sequenced in a study of blood T cell repertoires in COVID-19. Method: immunoSEQ multiplex PCR; TCRdb's copy keeps in-frame clones and lacks some. The sample yields 55,000 to 80,000 clones, 60% to 75% seen once. Sequencing used peripheral blood. The source is a woman aged 80 or over with acute or convalescent COVID-19.

V usage is TRBV24-1 and J usage is TRBJ2-1; 7 positions match TRBD1. This CDR3 is 17 amino acids long. Germline lookup yields CDR1 KGHDR and CDR2 SFDVKD. Germline trimming cut 2 bases from V and 7 bases from J; bases unmatched to any gene: 13. In nucleotides, the CDR3 is TGTGCCACCAGTGATTCGGTCGCAGGGGGTGTGAGGAATGAGCAGTTCTTC. This codes for CATSDSVAGGVRNEQFF.

DNA for the CDR3: TGTGCCAGCAGTTTCTTCGGTAACAGGGGGAACTATGGCTACACCTTC. It codes for CASSFFGNRGNYGYTF. V gene TRBV28 combines with J gene TRBJ1-2; 8 bases are shared with TRBD1. The CDR3 sequence is 16 residues long. From germline, CDR1 is MDHEN and CDR2 SYDVKM. J lost 2 bases, V lost 3 bases, and 8 bases had no gene match.

The chain couples TRBV5-1 to TRBJ2-3; 14 bases map to TRBD2. The germline V gene encodes CDR1 SGHRS and CDR2 YFSETQ. J gave up 6 bases and V 3 bases, and 6 bases lay outside the gene matches. The CDR3 consists of 16 residues. CDR3 protein: CASSSGTSGRWDTQYF. CDR3 nucleotides: TGCGCCAGCAGCTCTGGGACTAGCGGGAGATGGGATACGCAGTATTTT.

This clone was seen a single time. This chain links TRBV4-3 with TRBJ1-2; D perhaps matches TRBD1 (6 bases). V gave up 0 bases and J gave up 5 bases, with 13 bases separating them. In germline, CDR1 is LGHNA, CDR2 YSLEER. The CDR3 totals 15 residues. CDR3 DNA: TGCGCCAGCAGCCAAGATAGGGCAGGGGCTTATGGCTACACCTTC. Translating gives CASSQDRAGAYGYTF.

This clone has more than one count but fewer than ten. The chain recombines TRBV9 with TRBJ1-4; TRBD1 matches at 7 bases. The CDR3 runs to 16 residues. The germline V gene has CDR1 SGDLS and CDR2 YYNGEE. J was trimmed by 0 bases and V by 3 bases; bases with no gene match: 5. As DNA, the CDR3 is TGTGCCAGCAGCGCCCTCGGGACAGCAACTAATGAAAAACTGTTTTTT. Its protein is CASSALGTATNEKLFF.

The chain links TRBV20-1 to TRBJ2-1, with D unresolved. V was trimmed by 2 bases and J by 9 bases, leaving 5 bases between them. Germline CDR1 is DFQATT and CDR2 is SNEGSKA (reference sequence). The CDR3 loop spans 10 amino acids. The CDR3 protein is CSARRVEQFF. Here the CDR3 DNA reads TGCAGTGCTAGAAGAGTTGAGCAGTTCTTC.

This sequence joins TRBV7-2 and TRBJ2-1, with 7 positions matching TRBD2. There are 15 residues in the CDR3. Unmatched junction bases numbered 2, after V lost 2 bases and J lost 1 base. Germline V gives CDR1 SGHTA, CDR2 FQGNSA. The CDR3: CASSLLADSYNEQFF. In DNA, the CDR3 is TGTGCCAGCAGCTTACTAGCGGATTCCTACAATGAGCAGTTCTTC.

The CDR3 DNA sequence: TGTGCCAGTAGCCAGGGCTGGGACTCGAGTGAGCAGTACTTC. Protein: CASSQGWDSSEQYF. The V call is TRBV19, the J call TRBJ2-7; D might be TRBD2 (6 bases). Germline V CDR1 and CDR2: LNHDA, SQIVND (reference sequence). V shed 6 bases and J shed 7 bases, with 19 bases lying between them. This CDR3 has 14 amino acids.

Written as DNA, the CDR3 is TGCAGCGTCGGGGCTTGGGACAGATACAATGAGCAGTTCTTC. This sequence encodes CSVGAWDRYNEQFF. V usage is TRBV29-1 and J usage is TRBJ2-1, with 7 positions matching TRBD1. The J segment lost 4 bases and the V segment lost 6 bases, leaving 9 bases of the junction unmatched. Germline V gene lookup returns CDR1 SQVTM and CDR2 ANQGSEA. The CDR3 runs to 14 residues.

In this sample, this clone is medium-sized. The rearrangement joins TRBV9 to TRBJ1-6; D call uncertain. Germline values: CDR1 SGDLS, CDR2 YYNGEE. This CDR3 region has 13 residues. The V gene lost 4 bases and the J gene lost 11 bases, with 13 bases spanning the gap. CDR3 amino acids: CASSLSEGPPLHF. The CDR3 nucleotides read TGTGCCAGCAGCCTGTCCGAGGGTCCACCCCTCCACTTT. Complete variable domain (other parts from reference TRBV9 and TRBJ1-6): DSGVTQTPKHLITATGQRVTLRCSPRSGDLSVYWYQQSLDQGLQFLIQYYNGEERAKGNILERFSAQQFPDLHSELNLSSLELGDSALYFCASSLSEGPPLHFGNGTRLTVT.

The gene calls are TRBV28 and TRBJ2-3, with 7 nucleotides matching TRBD1. After removal of 4 bases from V and 2 bases from J, the junction contained 6 bases not matched to a gene. Per the germline V gene, CDR1 is MDHEN and CDR2 is SYDVKM. The CDR3 consists of 15 residues. The CDR3 loop reads CASSSRTGLTDTQYF. The CDR3 DNA reads TGTGCCAGCAGTTCAAGGACAGGCCTCACAGATACGCAGTATTTT.

This clone came up a few times. The V and J genes are TRBV28 and TRBJ1-5, with D perhaps TRBD1 (6 bases). V lost 4 bases, J lost 0 bases, and 13 bases lay in between. This CDR3 has 16 amino acids. The V gene's germline CDR1 is MDHEN and CDR2 SYDVKM. For the CDR3, the DNA is TGTGCCAGCAGTTCATACCCCAGGGGTAGCAATCAGCCCCAGCATTTT. Protein: CASSSYPRGSNQPQHF.

The chain joins TRBV24-1 to TRBJ2-1; 9 bases align to TRBD2. Germline assignment: CDR1 KGHDR and CDR2 SFDVKD. J was trimmed by 5 bases and V by 1 base; bases with no gene match: 8. There are 17 residues in the CDR3. This chain's CDR3 is CATSDLGRSSGNNEQFF. The CDR3 nucleotides read TGTGCCACCAGTGATTTAGGTAGGTCTAGCGGGAACAATGAGCAGTTCTTC.

V usage is TRBV6-2 or TRBV6-3 and J usage is TRBJ2-1, with 12 bases that match TRBD2. CDR1 and CDR2 from the germline V gene are MNHEY and SVGEGT. The CDR3 consists of 21 residues. The V gene end was trimmed by 0 bases and the J gene end by 0 bases; junction bases not matched to a gene: 12. In DNA, the CDR3 is TGTGCCAGCAGTTACTCGAAATGGCTAGCGGGAGGGATGAGCTCCTACAATGAGCAGTTCTTC. Translated: CASSYSKWLAGGMSSYNEQFF.

V is TRBV6-5 and J is TRBJ2-7; D possibly corresponds to TRBD1 (6 bases). The germline V gene encodes CDR1 MNHEY and CDR2 SVGAGI. This CDR3 contains 13 residues. V was pared by 7 bases and J by 12 bases, with 22 bases between. The CDR3 protein is CASIPLGQGTRYF. The CDR3 DNA is TGTGCCAGCATCCCCCTCGGCCAGGGGACAAGGTACTTC.

The rearrangement joins TRBV7-6 to TRBJ1-2, with 8 bases identical to TRBD1. This CDR3 is 15 amino acids long. Germline V gene lookup returns CDR1 SGHVS and CDR2 FNYEAQ. V shed 5 bases and J 5 bases; nucleotides not matched to a gene: 10. The CDR3 here is CASSLGQGSVYGYTF. The CDR3 region has the DNA TGTGCCAGCAGCCTAGGACAGGGTTCGGTGTATGGCTACACCTTC.

The CDR3 DNA reads TGCAGTGCTACCTCCCAAGAGACCCAGTACTTC. Translation: CSATSQETQYF. The V gene is TRBV20-1, the J gene TRBJ2-5, with D unresolved. With 4 bases removed from V and 1 base from J, the gap between germline ends came to 4 bases. Germline assignment: CDR1 DFQATT and CDR2 SNEGSKA (reference sequence). The CDR3 sequence is 11 residues long.

A word on this clone: One end of the junction fails to match germline, which may point to a read error. DNA of the CDR3: TGTGCCAGCAGCTTAGGTCTACTAGCGGCCTACGATGAGCAGTTCTTC. Its translation is CASSLGLLAAYDEQFF. The chain joins TRBV7-6 to TRBJ2-1, with 8 nucleotides matching TRBD2. In germline, CDR1 is SGHVS, CDR2 FNYEAQ. The CDR3 is 16 amino acids.

This clone appeared a single time. The chain links TRBV25-1 to TRBJ2-7; 8 nucleotides match TRBD2. There are 16 residues in the CDR3. In germline, CDR1 is MGHDK, CDR2 SYGVNS. The junction had 9 bases not matched to a gene; V was cut back by 5 bases and J by 0 bases. The CDR3 DNA reads TGTGCCAGCAGTCCACACTTAGCGGGACTCTCCTACGAGCAGTACTTC. Translating gives CASSPHLAGLSYEQYF.

The chain links TRBV27 to TRBJ2-2, with D possibly TRBD2 on 5 matching bases. Trimming stripped 5 bases from V and 0 bases from J, with 13 bases between. The CDR3 spans 16 residues. Per the germline V gene, CDR1 is MNHEY and CDR2 is SMNVEV (reference sequence). The CDR3 region is CASSPSRFANTGELFF. CDR3 nucleotides: TGTGCCAGCAGTCCTAGCAGATTCGCGAACACCGGGGAGCTGTTTTTT.

The chain joins TRBV4-1 to TRBJ2-3; 10 bases are a match to TRBD2. The CDR3 totals 17 residues. V shed 0 bases and J 6 bases; nucleotides not matched to a gene: 9. Germline V CDR1 and CDR2: MGHRA, YSYEKL. The CDR3, as DNA: TGCGCCAGCAGCCAAGATGGAGCGGGAGGGCCGTCTGATACGCAGTATTTT. Residues: CASSQDGAGGPSDTQYF.

This clone has a handful of counts. The chain is built from TRBV9 and TRBJ1-3, with 9 bases lining up with TRBD1. This CDR3 region has 13 residues. Trimming took 0 bases from V and 15 from J; bases not matched to a gene: 7. From germline, CDR1 is SGDLS and CDR2 YYNGEE. CDR3 region: CASSVEGTGPGYF. The CDR3 DNA follows: TGTGCCAGCAGCGTAGAGGGGACAGGGCCTGGATATTTT.

CDR3 coding DNA: TGCGCCAGCAGCTTGAATGCAGGGGAGAATGAAAAACTGTTTTTT. Translating it yields CASSLNAGENEKLFF. This chain connects TRBV5-1 to TRBJ1-4; a weak D match, TRBD1 (6 bases). V lost 1 base to trimming and J lost 5 bases, with 12 bases between them. Per the germline V gene, CDR1 is SGHRS and CDR2 is YFSETQ. This CDR3 has 15 residues.

V is TRBV6-1 and J is TRBJ1-1; D gene ambiguous. Per germline, CDR1 MNHNS and CDR2 SASEGT. This CDR3 has 13 amino acids. Trimming cost V 1 base and J 1 base, with 4 bases left between them. CDR3 nucleotides: TGTGCCAGCAGTGAAGGGGCGAACACTGAAGCTTTCTTT. It translates to CASSEGANTEAFF.

The chain recombines TRBV7-2 with TRBJ2-2; D is uncertain. The CDR3 totals 16 residues. V was pared by 4 bases and J by 1 base, with 13 bases between. Germline V gene data show CDR1 as SGHTA and CDR2 as FQGNSA. The CDR3 loop reads CASSSYTNVNTGELFF. DNA for the CDR3: TGTGCCAGCAGCTCTTACACGAACGTGAACACCGGGGAGCTGTTTTTT.

The chain couples TRBV30 to TRBJ2-1; D is uncertain. Trimming removed 2 bases from V and 10 bases from J, with 9 bases in between. The CDR3 sequence is 11 residues long. The germline CDR1 and CDR2 sequences are GTSNPN and SVGIG (reference sequence). The CDR3: CAWSSQSEQFF. The CDR3 nucleotides are TGTGCCTGGAGTTCGCAGTCAGAGCAGTTCTTC.